This section outlines one T cell receptor beta chain sequence together with its context. Its antigen is currently unknown. This entry belongs to a study of cytomegalovirus exposure and HLA in healthy donors. In the study overall: Among several hundred genotyped donors, around 82% fell in the Caucasian-associated ancestry cluster. General study points: V- and J-gene trimming in TCR beta was tied to a missense DCLRE1C variant by an analysis performed later. The study listed 150 to 200 cytomegalovirus-associated TCR beta chains.

13 Jbeta primers and 60 Vbeta primers were used for the PCR. Data came from immunoSEQ multiplex PCR; TCRdb stores just in-frame clones and leaves some out. The sample gives 200,000 to 250,000 clones, around 80% of which show up once; 5% to 6.5% is in the top ten. CDR1 SGDLS and CDR2 YYNGEE come from the germline V gene. There are 16 residues in the CDR3. V dropped 4 bases and J dropped 4 bases, with 20 bases sitting between them. This receptor was identified in a woman in her forties in good health and CMV-seropositive. The sequenced sample was PBMCs. This chain joins TRBV9 and TRBJ1-2, with D possibly being TRBD1 (5 bases). DNA for the CDR3: TGTGCCAGCAGCCGGCATGCCAGGGAAGCCCTCTATGGCTACACCTTC. This sequence encodes CASSRHAREALYGYTF.